This paragraph covers one TCR beta chain sequence. No antigen is known for it. HTBI primers from iRepertoire and Arm-PCR of CDR3 regions yielded the TCR beta libraries. TCRdb fed the multiplex PCR reads into MiXCR, producing one record per CDR3 protein. The repertoire holds about 540,000 distinct CDR3 sequences, with about 14% as singletons. As to time point: newly diagnosed GD, antithyroid drugs for less than 3 months. Making the TCR library involved RNA that had been extracted from PBMCs. Each patient gave around 8.1 milliliters of EDTA-anticoagulated peripheral blood. The germline V gene has CDR1 LNHDA and CDR2 SQIVND (reference sequence). V shed 5 bases and J 6 bases; nucleotides not matched to a gene: 12. The CDR3 contains 15 residues. The data belong to a study of regulatory T cells in long-lasting Graves disease. Whole-study findings and limits: It is possible that accuracy was reduced by the small size of the sample.

The data were also submitted as part of a second study, on T cells in Graves' hyperthyroidism and ophthalmopathy. In that study: The HTBI primer set served for first-round RT-PCR of the TCR CDR3. Expanded thyroid clonotypes (above 0.001) were mostly also found in blood.

This TCR derives from a man younger than 45 with Graves disease. The chain joins TRBV19 to TRBJ1-1; TRBD1 agrees at 7 bases. The sequences come from peripheral blood mononuclear cells (PBMCs), collected at new diagnosis, from a patient treated with antithyroid drugs. CDR3 residues: CASSLIQTGRAEAFF. DNA for the CDR3: TGTGCCAGTAGTCTTATCCAGACAGGGAGGGCTGAAGCTTTCTTT.